Listed here are 22 T cell receptor beta chains from one sample, sequenced in a study of CD8+ T cells in alopecia areata (dated by TCRdb to the late 2010s). The library was obtained by the immunoSEQ multiplex PCR assay. RNA was extracted from all samples and reverse transcribed into cDNA, which served as template for TCR sequencing. TCRdb obtained this table from immuneACCESS and retained in-frame rearrangements with V and J assigned. These tables miss some clones; where compared with another copy, unresolved V genes account for less than half of the shortfall, and the remainder is unexplained. The sample counts 8,300 or so clones, each observed more than once. The ten largest clones represent under 20% of the sample. Pooled mouse cutaneous lymph node cells were stained for CD4, CD8alpha, NKG2D, NKG2ACE and other markers, then sorted on a BD Influx. Sequenced input: CD8+ T cells sorted from a lymph node. All receptors derive from a C3H/HeJ mouse with alopecia areata. Mice of this strain bear MHC haplotype H2-k.

In the case of this clone: Gene names are the mouse ones. The read gets to within 4 residues of the CDR3 end, and the germline J gene fills in the rest. The chain combines TRBV13-2 with TRBJ2-2; 9 positions agree with TRBD2. Germline V gene sequence: CDR1 NNHNN, CDR2 SYGAGS (reference sequence). The CDR3 is 16 residues long. J lost 4 bases, V lost 1 base, and 5 bases had no gene match. The CDR3 sequence is CASGDFGGAPTGQLYF. The CDR3 bases that were read are TGTGCCAGCGGTGATTTTGGGGGGGCGCCCACCGGG.

In the case of this clone: Gene names follow the mouse nomenclature. The read falls 4 residues short of the CDR3 end, and the missing part is taken from the germline J gene. V usage is TRBV5 and J usage is TRBJ2-7; D is unresolved. Germline CDR1 LGHNA, CDR2 YNLKQL (reference sequence). This CDR3 spans 14 amino acids. V lost 0 bases, J lost 2 bases, and 8 bases lay in between. The DNA read from the CDR3 is TGTGCCAGCAGCCAAGAGAATCAGGCCTAT. Protein: CASSQENQAY. The complete CDR3 protein is CASSQENQAYEQYF.

Many counts were recorded for this clone. The listed genes are named as in mouse. The read falls 4 residues short of the CDR3 end, and the missing part is taken from the germline J gene. This chain uses TRBV19 with TRBJ2-2, with TRBD2 matching 7 bases. The V segment lost 2 bases and the J segment 0 bases; nucleotides outside the gene matches: 1. This CDR3 region has 15 residues. The germline V gene has CDR1 FNHDT and CDR2 SITEND (reference sequence). The DNA read from the CDR3 is TGTGCCAGCAGTATGGGGGGGTCAAACACCGGG. This codes for CASSMGGSNTG. The complete CDR3 reads CASSMGGSNTGQLYF.

This clone was detected many times. Gene names are mouse gene names. The read ends 4 residues before the CDR3 terminus; that terminus is restored from the germline J gene. The chain employs TRBV13-3 and TRBJ2-4; the D gene is possibly TRBD2 (6 bases). The CDR3 is 14 residues long. The germline V gene encodes CDR1 NNHDY and CDR2 SYVADS. The part of the CDR3 DNA that was read is TGTGCCAGCAGTGATTTTCTGGGGACAAAC. It translates to CASSDFLGTN. The entire CDR3 protein is CASSDFLGTNTLYF.

This clone was seen more than once but under ten times. Mouse names are used for the genes. Incomplete CDR3 DNA: TGTGCCAGCGGTGATGTTCTGGGGGGGCAGGGCACCGGG. It yields the protein CASGDVLGGQGTG. The complete CDR3 protein is CASGDVLGGQGTGQLYF. This chain uses TRBV13-2 with TRBJ2-2; TRBD2 matches at 10 bases. The observed sequence ends 4 residues before the CDR3 terminus, with the missing tail filled in from the germline J gene. The V gene's germline CDR1 is NNHNN and CDR2 SYGAGS (reference sequence). With V trimmed by 0 bases and J by 4 bases, 6 bases remained unmatched. The CDR3 extends over 17 amino acids.

In its sample, this clone is medium-sized. Here the gene names and germline are mouse. The CDR3 end is not reached by the read, which stops 3 residues before it; the germline J gene fills it in. The rearrangement links TRBV5 to TRBJ1-6; 7 bases are a match to TRBD1. TRBJ1-6 falls under the ORF class, with uncertain function. V lost 0 bases, J lost 7 bases, and 6 bases stayed unmatched. Germline V gives CDR1 LGHNA, CDR2 YNLKQL (reference sequence). This CDR3 region has 16 residues. The chain's CDR3 is CASSQDTGVGNSPLYF. The sequenced CDR3 bases are TGTGCCAGCAGCCAAGACACAGGGGTGGGGAATTCGCCC.

This clone was detected ten times or more. Gene names denote mouse genes. With the read ending 4 residues before the CDR3 end, the germline J gene is used to fill in that end. This sequence joins TRBV17 and TRBJ1-1; 11 positions match TRBD1. V lost 0 bases, J lost 0 bases, and 3 bases stayed unmatched. The CDR3 loop spans 17 amino acids. Germline CDR1 and CDR2: MNHDT and YYDKIL. CDR3 loop: CASSRDLGQGANTEVFF. CDR3 DNA, as far as it was read: TGTGCTAGCAGTAGAGATCTGGGACAGGGGGCAAACACA.

At least ten counts were recorded for this clone. Gene and germline names: mouse. The sequenced fragment ends 4 residues before the CDR3 boundary, so the rest is inferred from the germline J gene. This sequence joins TRBV13-3 and TRBJ2-7; D not certain. The germline V gene has CDR1 NNHDY and CDR2 SYVADS. The V end lost 3 bases, the J end lost 3 bases, and 4 bases lay between the germline ends. This CDR3 has 11 residues. Incomplete CDR3 DNA: TGTGCCAGCAGTGCCAACTAT. This gives the protein CASSANY. The entire CDR3 reads CASSANYEQYF.

Comments on this clone: The genes are named according to mouse. The read terminates 3 residues before the CDR3 end, so the remaining end is supplied by the germline J gene. The V and J genes are TRBV4 and TRBJ1-6; 7 nucleotides agree with TRBD1. TRBJ1-6 falls under the ORF class, with uncertain function. Germline trimming cut 4 bases from V and 2 bases from J; bases unmatched to any gene: 8. This CDR3 spans 17 amino acids. Germline assignment: CDR1 LGHDT and CDR2 YNNKQL (reference sequence). Incomplete CDR3 DNA: TGTGCCAGCAGCTTACGCCAGGACAGGACCTATAATTCGCCC. Translating it yields CASSLRQDRTYNSP. The whole CDR3 sequence reads CASSLRQDRTYNSPLYF.

This clone was picked up a small number of times. The gene names here belong to mouse. The CDR3 end is not reached by the read, which stops 4 residues before it; the germline J gene fills it in. The chain employs TRBV2 and TRBJ2-3; 8 positions match TRBD2. This CDR3 comprises 17 residues. In germline, CDR1 is LGHNA, CDR2 YSYQKL. V was clipped by 0 bases and J by 1 base; unmatched bases: 6. The CDR3 loop reads CASSQDRGGAGAETLYF. The sequenced CDR3 bases are TGTGCCAGCAGCCAAGATCGGGGGGGGGCAGGTGCAGAA.

The sample holds many counts of this clone. Gene names and germline match the mouse. The read stops 4 residues short of the end of the CDR3; the missing end is completed from the germline J gene. Other DNA sequences from this sample encode an identical CDR3 as well. The genes are TRBV19 and TRBJ2-7; 10 bases map to TRBD2. Germline CDR1 FNHDT, CDR2 SITEND (reference sequence). The length of the CDR3 is 14 residues. The CDR3 bases that were read are TGTGCCAGCAGTATCAGGGACTGGGGATAT. Translating it yields CASSIRDWGY. The full CDR3 sequence reads CASSIRDWGYEQYF.

This clone appeared a few times. Gene names refer to mouse genes. The read terminates 4 residues before the CDR3 end, so the remaining end is supplied by the germline J gene. J is TRBJ1-1 and V is TRBV13-3; a weak D match, TRBD1 (6 bases). The CDR3 spans 13 residues. Looked up from germline, CDR1 is NNHDY and CDR2 is SYVADS. CDR3 sequence: CASSEGEGAEVFF. The sequenced part of the CDR3 DNA is TGTGCCAGCAGTGAGGGGGAGGGGGCA.

This clone has a count of ten or more. Any gene name here is a mouse gene name. The CDR3 goes on 4 residues after the read ends, and that part is filled in from the germline J gene. V gene TRBV1 combines with J gene TRBJ2-2; 12 bases align to TRBD2. This CDR3 contains 17 residues. Germline V gives CDR1 NSQYPW, CDR2 LRSPGD (reference sequence). Trimming cost V 0 bases and J 2 bases; bases outside gene matches: 1. The CDR3 bases that were read are TGCACCTGCAGTGCAGAGGACTGGGGGGGTAACACCGGG. Encoded protein: CTCSAEDWGGNTG. The entire CDR3 protein reads CTCSAEDWGGNTGQLYF.

This clone has a count of ten or more. The gene names here belong to mouse. Coverage ceases 4 residues before the CDR3 finishes, and the germline J gene fills in the end. The rearrangement joins TRBV14 to TRBJ2-1; D may be TRBD1 (6 bases). Germline assignment: CDR1 SGHDT and CDR2 FRDEAV. The CDR3 consists of 16 residues. Trimming shortened V by 2 bases and J by 3 bases, and 15 bases separated the two germline ends. CDR3 region: CASSLDRPKIYAEQFF. The DNA read from the CDR3 is TGTGCCAGCAGTTTGGACAGACCAAAAATCTATGCT.

This clone was seen more than once but under ten times. This is likely an artifact of a read error, given a far larger clone one base away. These gene names are mouse names. The missing CDR3 end, 4 residues past where the read stops, is filled in from the germline J gene. The sample contains more than one DNA sequence encoding this CDR3. The rearrangement uses TRBV16 and TRBJ2-1; 10 bases match TRBD2. Trimming took 6 bases from V and 1 from J; bases not matched to a gene: 3. Per the germline V gene, CDR1 is SGHSA and CDR2 is FRNQAP. The CDR3 consists of 15 residues. Incomplete CDR3 DNA: TGTGCAAGCAGTTCGACTGGGGGGAACTATGCT. As protein: CASSSTGGNYA. The CDR3 in full is CASSSTGGNYAEQFF.

Note on this clone: The genes and germline here are from mouse. The read halts 4 residues ahead of the CDR3 end, with the missing end drawn from the germline J gene. The chain couples TRBV13-3 to TRBJ2-1; perhaps TRBD1 as D (5 bases). Germline V gives CDR1 NNHDY, CDR2 SYVADS. With 3 bases removed from V and 1 base from J, the gap between germline ends came to 11 bases. The CDR3 sequence is 15 residues long. Here the CDR3 reads CASSGQGGNYAEQFF. The covered CDR3 bases are TGTGCCAGCAGTGGGCAGGGAGGGAACTATGCT.

Ten or more counts support this clone. The germline and genes are mouse ones. The CDR3 end is not reached by the read, which stops 4 residues before it; the germline J gene fills it in. The chain is built from TRBV13-3 and TRBJ2-4; a weak D match, TRBD2 (6 bases). The CDR3 loop spans 13 amino acids. Germline V gene lookup returns CDR1 NNHDY and CDR2 SYVADS. The V end was cut by 3 bases, the J end by 2 bases, with 7 bases between. The sequenced part of the CDR3 DNA is TGTGCCAGCAGTGGGGGACTTCAAAAC. Translation gives CASSGGLQN. The CDR3 in full is CASSGGLQNTLYF.

A few counts support this clone. Gene names are the mouse ones. With the read ending 4 residues before the CDR3 end, the germline J gene is used to fill in that end. J is TRBJ2-5 and V is TRBV2, with 10 bases lining up with TRBD1. Looked up from germline, CDR1 is LGHNA and CDR2 is YSYQKL. The CDR3 has 14 amino acids. The chain's CDR3 is CASSQDRGEDTQYF. CDR3 DNA, as far as it was read: TGTGCCAGCAGCCAGGACAGGGGGGAAGAC.

The sample holds many counts of this clone. The genes and germline here are from mouse. The read ends 4 residues early relative to the CDR3; the germline J gene fills the gap. This sequence joins TRBV5 and TRBJ1-1; 9 bases match TRBD1. Germline V gene sequence: CDR1 LGHNA, CDR2 YNLKQL (reference sequence). V lost 0 bases, J lost 0 bases, and 2 bases stayed unmatched. The CDR3 spans 16 residues. The CDR3 is CASSQDWTGANTEVFF. The sequenced part of the CDR3 DNA is TGTGCCAGCAGCCAAGATTGGACAGGGGCAAACACA.

In the case of this clone: Any gene name here is a mouse gene name. The read halts 4 residues ahead of the CDR3 end, with the missing end drawn from the germline J gene. J is TRBJ2-4 and V is TRBV31; no clear D gene. This CDR3 has 13 amino acids. The V gene's germline CDR1 is GKSSPN and CDR2 SITVG. The CDR3 bases that were read are TGTGCCTGGAGTCTAGAGCCTGAAAAC. This sequence encodes CAWSLEPEN. The entire CDR3 is CAWSLEPENTLYF.

This clone has a count of ten or more. The listed genes are named as in mouse. Sequencing ends 4 residues short of the CDR3 end; the germline J gene provides the rest. This chain uses TRBV19 with TRBJ2-1, with TRBD2 identical over 12 bases. The CDR3 contains 16 residues. The germline V gene encodes CDR1 FNHDT and CDR2 SITEND (reference sequence). J lost 2 bases, V lost 1 base, and 1 base had no gene match. The CDR3 sequence is CASSIRLGGHYAEQFF. The sequenced part of the CDR3 DNA is TGTGCCAGCAGTATAAGACTGGGGGGGCACTATGCT.

This clone was found many times. The listed genes are named as in mouse. Within the sample, other DNA sequences also encode this same CDR3. The CDR3 is CASGEGTKNTEVFF. The sequenced part of the CDR3 DNA is TGTGCCAGCGGTGAGGGGACAAAAAACACA. The V gene is TRBV13-2, the J gene TRBJ1-1, with D possibly matching TRBD1 (6 bases). The read terminates 4 residues before the CDR3 end, so the remaining end is supplied by the germline J gene. The V gene lost 2 bases and the J gene lost 1 base, with 9 bases spanning the gap. This CDR3 contains 14 residues. Germline CDR1 and CDR2: NNHNN and SYGAGS (reference sequence).